The rows below give T cell receptor beta chains drawn from one sample of a study of T cell responses to AZD1222 COVID-19 vaccine. Assay used: immunoSEQ multiplex PCR; TCRdb lists only in-frame clones, some missing. The top ten hold 1.5% to 2% of the sample, which has 120,000 to 150,000 clones, roughly 90% seen once. Here the sequenced sample was peripheral blood, taken 28 days after the second AZD1222 dose. All receptors come from an adult who received the AZD1222 COVID-19 vaccine. Each CDR3 is given with its conserved first and last residue. D genes are given only for firm matches. The size entry is marked missing in some rows and otherwise reads once, few, many or a size class.

V,J,D,size,DNA,CDR3
TRBV28,TRBJ1-4,NA,few,TGTGCCAGCAGTCGTTATGCCCCAGGGGATGAAAAACTGTTTTTT,CASSRYAPGDEKLFF
TRBV4-2,TRBJ2-7,NA,NA,TGTGCCAGCAGCCACTCGGGGGCGACGACCTACGAGCAGTACTTC,CASSHSGATTYEQYF
TRBV6-2/TRBV6-3,TRBJ1-5,NA,once,TGTGCCAGCAGTTACCCCAACTCAGGACACAGCAATCAGCCCCAGCATTTT,CASSYPNSGHSNQPQHF
TRBV6-2/TRBV6-3,TRBJ1-2,NA,NA,TGTGCCAGCAGTGTCAACAGGATTCCCTATGGCTACACCTTC,CASSVNRIPYGYTF
TRBV2,TRBJ1-5,NA,NA,TGTGCCAGCAGTGATGGGGGGCCGGATCGGCAGCCCCAGCATTTT,CASSDGGPDRQPQHF
TRBV27,TRBJ1-2,NA,NA,TGTGCCAGCAGTTTAACGGCAGGAAACTATGGCTACACCTTC,CASSLTAGNYGYTF
TRBV15,TRBJ1-3,NA,NA,TGTGCCACCAGCAGACCAGGGGTTTCTGGAAACACCATATATTTT,CATSRPGVSGNTIYF
TRBV18,TRBJ1-2,NA,NA,TGTGCCAGCTCACCACTAGGTGGTGGCTACACCTTC,CASSPLGGGYTF
TRBV9,TRBJ2-3,TRBD2,NA,TGTGCCAGCAGCGGACTTGGACGGACGAGCTTTCAAGCGGGAGGAATCACAGATACGCAGTATTTT,CASSGLGRTSFQAGGITDTQYF
TRBV4-1,TRBJ2-7,NA,NA,TGCGCCAGCAGCCAAGATAGTGGAGTCGCGAACTACGAGCAGTACTTC,CASSQDSGVANYEQYF
TRBV2,TRBJ1-2,NA,NA,TGTGCCAGCAGTGACGGACAGCCCTTCTATGGCTACACCTTC,CASSDGQPFYGYTF
TRBV7-2,TRBJ2-7,TRBD2,NA,TGTGCCAGCAGCCTACGCGGGGCGGGAGGTACCTACGAGCAGTACTTC,CASSLRGAGGTYEQYF
TRBV28,TRBJ1-5,NA,NA,TGTGCCAGCAGTTCGATTTATAGCAATCAGCCCCAGCATTTT,CASSSIYSNQPQHF
TRBV27,TRBJ1-1,NA,NA,TGTGCCAGCAGTTTATCGGCGGGCCGGACTGAAGCTTTCTTT,CASSLSAGRTEAFF
TRBV29-1,TRBJ1-2,NA,NA,TGCAGCGTTGAGTCCGGTGCTAACTATGGCTACACCTTC,CSVESGANYGYTF
TRBV29-1,TRBJ1-1,NA,NA,TGCAGCGTTGACAGCAACACTGAAGCTTTCTTT,CSVDSNTEAFF
TRBV30,TRBJ2-7,TRBD1,NA,TGTGCCTGGAGGCCGGGACAGGGGTCCCACGAGCAGTACTTC,CAWRPGQGSHEQYF
TRBV4-3,TRBJ1-5,NA,NA,TGCGCCAGCAGCCAAGATTTCGGGGGGAGGCAGCCCCAGCATTTT,CASSQDFGGRQPQHF
TRBV7-9,TRBJ1-1,NA,NA,TGTGCCAGCAGCTTAGAAGATTGGATCTCTGAAGCTTTCTTT,CASSLEDWISEAFF
TRBV28,TRBJ2-5,TRBD2,NA,TGTGCCAGCAGTTTAGGACTAGCGGGGGGGGAGACCCAGTACTTC,CASSLGLAGGETQYF
TRBV19,TRBJ1-2,NA,NA,TGTGCCAGTAGTATGGCCGGCCTGCATGGCTACACCTTC,CASSMAGLHGYTF
TRBV4-1,TRBJ1-2,NA,NA,TGCGCCAGCAGCCAAGATCAGTTTAGGACAAATGGCTACACCTTC,CASSQDQFRTNGYTF
TRBV9,TRBJ2-1,NA,NA,TGTGCCAGCAGTCCCGCACAGGGGAACAGGCGGGGATACAATGAGCAGTTCTTC,CASSPAQGNRRGYNEQFF
TRBV7-9,TRBJ1-2,NA,NA,TGTGCCAACGAAGGGAGAGATACCTTTAGCGGCTACACCTTC,CANEGRDTFSGYTF
TRBV2,TRBJ2-5,NA,NA,TGTGCCAGCAGTGGAACGTCAGGGAAAGAGACCCAGTACTTC,CASSGTSGKETQYF
TRBV5-3,TRBJ2-1,NA,once,TGTGCCAGAAGCGTGGCGAGTCGTCGGGATGAGCAGTTCTTC,CARSVASRRDEQFF
TRBV18,TRBJ1-1,TRBD1,NA,TGTGCCAGCTCACCCTCAGGGGGCGCGAACACTGAAGCTTTCTTT,CASSPSGGANTEAFF
TRBV5-1,TRBJ1-2,NA,NA,TGCGCCAGCAGAGAGAACGGGCTAGTAGGGGGCTACACCTTC,CASRENGLVGGYTF
TRBV7-6,TRBJ2-5,NA,NA,TGTGCCAGCAGCTTAGTTAGGGGTGGCGAGACCCAGTACTTC,CASSLVRGGETQYF
TRBV29-1,TRBJ2-7,NA,NA,TGCAGCGTGATAGGGAACTCCTACGAGCAGTACTTC,CSVIGNSYEQYF
TRBV21-1,TRBJ1-6,NA,NA,TGTGCCAGCAGCGACAGGGTTAATTCACCCCTCCACTTT,CASSDRVNSPLHF
TRBV6-5,TRBJ1-4,TRBD1,NA,TGTGCCAGCAGTACCCCGGGACAGGGGTATGAAAAACTGTTTTTT,CASSTPGQGYEKLFF
TRBV11-3,TRBJ2-7,TRBD2,NA,TGTGCCAGCAGCTTAGCCGCTAGCGGGAGTCGAGAGCAGTACTTC,CASSLAASGSREQYF
TRBV10-3,TRBJ1-1,NA,NA,TGTGCCATCGGTAAAGGGATAGCTGAAGCTTTCTTT,CAIGKGIAEAFF
TRBV12-3/TRBV12-4,TRBJ2-1,NA,NA,TGTGCCAGCAGGTTAGGGGAGTACAATGAGCAGTTCTTC,CASRLGEYNEQFF
TRBV28,TRBJ2-3,NA,NA,TGTGCCAGCAGTTTGAGGGGTGTGACAGATACGCAGTATTTT,CASSLRGVTDTQYF
TRBV3-1/TRBV3-2,TRBJ2-3,TRBD2,NA,TGTGCCAGCAGCCAAGATCGATGGGCGGGAGGAGGCCACACAGATACGCAGTATTTT,CASSQDRWAGGGHTDTQYF
TRBV28,TRBJ2-5,TRBD2,NA,TGTGCCAGCAGCTGGGGCAAGCGGGAGGCGATCCAAGAGACCCAGTACTTC,CASSWGKREAIQETQYF
TRBV7-2,TRBJ2-1,TRBD2,NA,TGTGCCAGCAGCTCAATTCCGGGGAGGGGTAATGAGCAGTTCTTC,CASSSIPGRGNEQFF
TRBV27,TRBJ1-4,NA,NA,TGTGCCAGCAGTTTATGGCCCGGGGAAAAACTGTTTTTT,CASSLWPGEKLFF